The clone carrying this TCR beta chain was observed a single time. Only in-frame clones appear in the TCRdb table, and some are missing; sequencing was by immunoSEQ multiplex PCR. The sample yields some 370,000 clones, roughly 90% seen once. J was trimmed by 3 bases and V by 1 base; bases with no gene match: 3. Germline V CDR1 and CDR2: MNHEY, SVGEGT. This CDR3 comprises 14 residues. This entry is derived from a study of blood T cell repertoires in COVID-19. Looking at the study overall: PBMCs, B-cell-depleted T cells, or T cells provided the cDNA or gDNA that made up the material.

This TCR was recovered from a middle-aged man with acute or convalescent COVID-19. The gene calls are TRBV6-2 or TRBV6-3 and TRBJ2-7, with 7 bases lining up with TRBD2. The sample was peripheral blood. CDR3 DNA sequence: TGTGCCAGCAGTTACTTACGGACTAGCTACGAGCAGTACTTC. Translating it yields CASSYLRTSYEQYF.